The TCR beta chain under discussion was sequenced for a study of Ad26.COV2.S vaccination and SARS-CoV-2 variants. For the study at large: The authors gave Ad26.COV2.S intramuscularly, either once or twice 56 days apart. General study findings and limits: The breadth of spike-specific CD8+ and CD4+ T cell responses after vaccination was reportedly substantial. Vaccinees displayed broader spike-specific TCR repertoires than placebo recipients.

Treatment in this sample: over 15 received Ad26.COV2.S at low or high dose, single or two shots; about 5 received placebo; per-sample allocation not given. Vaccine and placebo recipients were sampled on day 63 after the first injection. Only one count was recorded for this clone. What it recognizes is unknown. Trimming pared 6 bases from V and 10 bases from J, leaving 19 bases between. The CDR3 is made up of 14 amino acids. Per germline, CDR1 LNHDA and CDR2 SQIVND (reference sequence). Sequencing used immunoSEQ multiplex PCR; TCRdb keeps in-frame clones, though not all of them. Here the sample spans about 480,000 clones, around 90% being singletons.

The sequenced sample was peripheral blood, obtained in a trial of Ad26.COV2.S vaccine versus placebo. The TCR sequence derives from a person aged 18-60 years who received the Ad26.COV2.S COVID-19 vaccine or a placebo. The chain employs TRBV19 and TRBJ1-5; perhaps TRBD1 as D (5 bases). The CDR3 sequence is CASSSPGTAGPQHF. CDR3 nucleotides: TGTGCCAGTAGCAGCCCCGGGACTGCCGGTCCCCAGCATTTT.